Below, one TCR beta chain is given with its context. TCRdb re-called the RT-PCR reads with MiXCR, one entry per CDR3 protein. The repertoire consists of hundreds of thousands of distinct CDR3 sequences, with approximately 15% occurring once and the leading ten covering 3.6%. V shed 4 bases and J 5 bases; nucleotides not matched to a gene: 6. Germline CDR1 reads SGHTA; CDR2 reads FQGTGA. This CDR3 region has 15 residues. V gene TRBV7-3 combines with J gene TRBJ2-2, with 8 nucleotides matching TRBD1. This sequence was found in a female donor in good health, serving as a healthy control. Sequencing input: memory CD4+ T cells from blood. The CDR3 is CASSSGQAGTGELFF. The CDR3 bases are TGTGCCAGCAGCTCGGGACAGGCTGGAACCGGGGAGCTGTTTTTT.